This is a list of T cell receptor beta chains from one sample in a study of T cells in Graves' hyperthyroidism and ophthalmopathy. TCRdb itself ran the multiplex PCR reads through MiXCR, one entry per CDR3 protein. This table holds approximately 690,000 distinct CDR3 sequences, more than 20% found once. The sequenced sample consisted of blood. These receptors all come from a man aged 25 to 45 with Graves' ophthalmopathy. Each CDR3 is given with its conserved first and last residue. D genes are given only for firm matches. Not every row has a clone size; where given, it reads once, few, many or a size class.

>TRBV20-1|-|14|TRBJ2-7|many
CSAMRTVRVYEQYF
TGCAGTGCTATGCGGACAGTGAGGGTCTACGAGCAGTACTTC
>TRBV15|-|19|TRBJ1-4|few
CATSRDTGSLGSRPKKLFF
TGTGCCACCAGCAGAGATACTGGGTCACTGGGGTCTCGACCAAAAAAACTGTTTTTT
>TRBV3-1|-|15|TRBJ2-5|few
CASADEPWRVETQYF
TGTGCCAGCGCCGACGAACCCTGGAGGGTGGAGACCCAGTACTTC
>TRBV5-1|TRBD2|17|TRBJ2-1|many
CASSPGTSGRIYNEQFF
TGCGCCAGCAGCCCCGGGACTAGCGGGAGGATATACAATGAGCAGTTCTTC
>TRBV7-2|TRBD2|15|TRBJ2-1|few
CASSLVAGVVNEQFF
TGTGCCAGCAGCTTAGTCGCGGGAGTCGTCAATGAGCAGTTCTTC
>TRBV14|-|16|TRBJ2-3|-
CASSFAGAVPTDTQYF
TGTGCCAGCAGTTTCGCCGGGGCAGTGCCCACAGATACGCAGTATTTT
>TRBV6-1|-|16|TRBJ2-7|-
CASSGFLAPSSYEQYF
TGTGCCAGCAGTGGTTTTCTAGCCCCGAGCTCCTACGAGCAGTACTTC
>TRBV5-6|TRBD2|16|TRBJ2-3|few
CASSGTRAGGPDTQYF
TGTGCCAGCAGCGGAACAAGAGCGGGAGGGCCGGATACGCAGTATTTT
>TRBV6-1|-|14|TRBJ2-7|-
CASSEAWISYEQYF
TGTGCCAGCAGTGAAGCCTGGATCTCCTACGAGCAGTACTTC
>TRBV24-1|TRBD1|16|TRBJ1-2|few
CATSDSGTGSGYGYTF
TGTGCCACCAGTGATTCCGGGACAGGGTCGGGCTATGGCTACACCTTC
>TRBV3-1|TRBD2|15|TRBJ2-1|-
CASSPREGLRNEQFF
TGTGCCAGCAGCCCCCGGGAGGGCCTTCGGAATGAGCAGTTCTTC
>TRBV5-1|TRBD1|15|TRBJ2-7|-
CASSLWTGTSYEQYF
TGCGCCAGCAGCTTGTGGACAGGAACCAGCTACGAGCAGTACTTC
>TRBV18|TRBD2|16|TRBJ2-5|-
CASSPRLAGVLETQYF
TGTGCCAGCTCACCAAGACTAGCGGGAGTGCTGGAGACCCAGTACTTC
>TRBV27|TRBD1|12|TRBJ1-1|few
CASSFRGQGHFF
TGTGCCAGCAGTTTCCGCGGACAGGGGCATTTCTTT
>TRBV30|-|13|TRBJ2-4|-
CAWSILAKNIQYF
TGTGCCTGGAGCATCTTAGCCAAAAACATTCAGTACTTC
>TRBV5-8|-|13|TRBJ1-1|-
CASSLARGIGAFF
TGTGCCAGCAGCTTGGCCAGGGGTATTGGGGCTTTCTTT
>TRBV7-8|TRBD1|18|TRBJ2-5|many
CASSPSVRHRGVQETQYF
TGTGCCAGCAGCCCCTCTGTTCGGCACAGGGGAGTCCAAGAGACCCAGTACTTC
>TRBV5-4|TRBD1|17|TRBJ2-2|-
CASSLGTGEGWTGELFF
TGTGCCAGCAGCTTGGGGACAGGGGAGGGGTGGACCGGGGAGCTGTTTTTT